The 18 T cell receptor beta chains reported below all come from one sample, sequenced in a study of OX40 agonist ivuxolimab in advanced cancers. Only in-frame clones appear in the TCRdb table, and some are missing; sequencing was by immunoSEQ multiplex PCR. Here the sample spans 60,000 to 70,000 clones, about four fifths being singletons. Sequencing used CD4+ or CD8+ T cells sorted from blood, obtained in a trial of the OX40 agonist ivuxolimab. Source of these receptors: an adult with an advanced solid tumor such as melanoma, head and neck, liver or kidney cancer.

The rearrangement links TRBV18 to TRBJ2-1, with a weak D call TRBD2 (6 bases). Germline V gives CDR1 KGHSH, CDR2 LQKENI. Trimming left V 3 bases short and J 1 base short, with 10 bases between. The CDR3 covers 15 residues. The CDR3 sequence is CASSPPSASYNEQFF. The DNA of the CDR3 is TGTGCCAGCTCACCTCCTAGCGCATCCTACAATGAGCAGTTCTTC.

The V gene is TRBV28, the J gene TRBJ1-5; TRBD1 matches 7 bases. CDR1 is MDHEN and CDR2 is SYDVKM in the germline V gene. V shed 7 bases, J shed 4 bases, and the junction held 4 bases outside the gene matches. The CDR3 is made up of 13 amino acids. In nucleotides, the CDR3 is TGTGCCAGCAACCAACAGGGGAATCAGCCCCAGCATTTT. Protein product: CASNQQGNQPQHF.

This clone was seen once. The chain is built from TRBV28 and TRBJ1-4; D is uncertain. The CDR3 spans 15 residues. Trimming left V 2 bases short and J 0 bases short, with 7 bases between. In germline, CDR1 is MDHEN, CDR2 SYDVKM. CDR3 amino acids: CASSLDGATNEKLFF. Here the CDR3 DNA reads TGTGCCAGCAGTTTAGACGGAGCAACTAATGAAAAACTGTTTTTT.

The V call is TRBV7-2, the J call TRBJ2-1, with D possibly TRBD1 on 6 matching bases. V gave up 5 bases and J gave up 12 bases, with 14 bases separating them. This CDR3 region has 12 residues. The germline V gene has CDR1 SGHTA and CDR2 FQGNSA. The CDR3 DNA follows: TGTGCCAGCAGCGCCCAGGGGAGCGGGCAGTTCTTC. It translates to CASSAQGSGQFF.

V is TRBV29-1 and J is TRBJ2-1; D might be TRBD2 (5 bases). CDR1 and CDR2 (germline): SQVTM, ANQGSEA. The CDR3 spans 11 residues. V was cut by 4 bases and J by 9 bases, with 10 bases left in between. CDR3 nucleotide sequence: TGCAGCGTTGGGGGAGTGGGTGAGCAGTTCTTC. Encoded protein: CSVGGVGEQFF.

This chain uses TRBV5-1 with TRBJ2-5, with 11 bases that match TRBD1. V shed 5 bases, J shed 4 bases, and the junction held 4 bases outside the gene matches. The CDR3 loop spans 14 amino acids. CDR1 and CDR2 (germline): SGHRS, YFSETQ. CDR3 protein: CASSIGQGAETQYF. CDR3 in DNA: TGCGCCAGCAGTATCGGACAGGGGGCAGAGACCCAGTACTTC.

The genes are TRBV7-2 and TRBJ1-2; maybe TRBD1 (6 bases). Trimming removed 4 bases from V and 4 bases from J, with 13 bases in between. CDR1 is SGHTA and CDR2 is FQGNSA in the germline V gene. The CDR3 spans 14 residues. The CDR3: CASSYGTTSYGYTF. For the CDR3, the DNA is TGTGCCAGCAGCTACGGGACAACCTCCTATGGCTACACCTTC.

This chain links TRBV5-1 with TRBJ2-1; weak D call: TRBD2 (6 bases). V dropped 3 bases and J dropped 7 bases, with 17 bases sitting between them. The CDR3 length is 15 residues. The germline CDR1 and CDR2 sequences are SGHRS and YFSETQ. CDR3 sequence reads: CASSSTGGKQNEQFF. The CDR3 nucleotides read TGCGCCAGCAGCTCCACTGGGGGGAAACAGAATGAGCAGTTCTTC.

CDR3 amino acids: CAIKGSSNTGELFF. The CDR3 DNA reads as TGTGCCATCAAGGGCAGTTCGAACACCGGGGAGCTGTTTTTT. This chain links TRBV10-3 with TRBJ2-2; D not resolved. V lost 7 bases and J lost 0, with 9 bases in between. The CDR3 sequence is 14 residues long. Germline CDR1 ENHRY, CDR2 SYGVKD.

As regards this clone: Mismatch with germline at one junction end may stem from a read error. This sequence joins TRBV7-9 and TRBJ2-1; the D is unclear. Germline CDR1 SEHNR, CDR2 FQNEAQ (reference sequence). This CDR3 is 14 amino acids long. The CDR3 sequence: CASSSLSRYNQQFF. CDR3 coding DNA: TGTGCCAGCAGCTCCCTTTCCCGATACAATCAGCAGTTCTTC.

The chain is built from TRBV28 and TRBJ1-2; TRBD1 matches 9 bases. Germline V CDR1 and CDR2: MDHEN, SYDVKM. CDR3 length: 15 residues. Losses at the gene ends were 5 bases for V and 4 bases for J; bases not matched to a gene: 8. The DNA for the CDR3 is TGTGCCAGCAGTGCACAGGGGGCGCGGGGCTATGGCTACACCTTC. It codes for CASSAQGARGYGYTF.

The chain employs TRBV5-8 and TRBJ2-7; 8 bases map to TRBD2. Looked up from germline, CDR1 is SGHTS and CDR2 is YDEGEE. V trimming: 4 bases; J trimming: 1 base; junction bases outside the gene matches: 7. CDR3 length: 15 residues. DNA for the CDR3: TGTGCCAGCAGCAAAGCGGGGGTTCTTTCCTACGAGCAGTACTTC. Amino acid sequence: CASSKAGVLSYEQYF.

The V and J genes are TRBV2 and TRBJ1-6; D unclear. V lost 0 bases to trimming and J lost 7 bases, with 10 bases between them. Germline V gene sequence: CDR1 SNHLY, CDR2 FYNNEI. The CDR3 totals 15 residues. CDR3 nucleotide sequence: TGTGCCAGCAGTGAAGCGCGTTTCATCAATTCACCCCTCCACTTT. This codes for CASSEARFINSPLHF.

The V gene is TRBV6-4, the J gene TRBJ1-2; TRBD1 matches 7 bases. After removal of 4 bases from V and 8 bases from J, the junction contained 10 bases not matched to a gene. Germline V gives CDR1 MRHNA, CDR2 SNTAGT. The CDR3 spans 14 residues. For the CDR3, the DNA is TGTGCCAGCAGTGCGGCCTCGACAGGGCGCGGCTACACCTTC. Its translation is CASSAASTGRGYTF.

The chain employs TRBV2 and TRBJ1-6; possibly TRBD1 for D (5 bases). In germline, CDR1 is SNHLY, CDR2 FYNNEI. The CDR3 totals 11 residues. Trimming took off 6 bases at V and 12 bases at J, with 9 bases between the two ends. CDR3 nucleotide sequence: TGTGCCAGCAGGCAAGGGGTACCCCTCCACTTT. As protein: CASRQGVPLHF.

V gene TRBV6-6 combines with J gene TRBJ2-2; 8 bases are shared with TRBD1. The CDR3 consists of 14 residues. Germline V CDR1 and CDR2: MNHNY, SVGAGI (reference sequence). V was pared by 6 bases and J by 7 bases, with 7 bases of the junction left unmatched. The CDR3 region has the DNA TGTGCCAGCAGCTGGACAGGGATTGGCGGGGAGCTGTTTTTT. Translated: CASSWTGIGGELFF.

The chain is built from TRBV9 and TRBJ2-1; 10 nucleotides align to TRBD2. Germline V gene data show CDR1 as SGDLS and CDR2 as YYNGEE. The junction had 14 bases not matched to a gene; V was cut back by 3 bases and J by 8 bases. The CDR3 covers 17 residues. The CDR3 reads CASSAPLGSGRAYEQFF. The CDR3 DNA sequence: TGTGCCAGCAGCGCACCCTTGGGGAGCGGGAGGGCCTATGAGCAGTTCTTC. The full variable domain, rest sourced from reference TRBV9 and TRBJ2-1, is DSGVTQTPKHLITATGQRVTLRCSPRSGDLSVYWYQQSLDQGLQFLIQYYNGEERAKGNILERFSAQQFPDLHSELNLSSLELGDSALYFCASSAPLGSGRAYEQFFGPGTRLTVL.

The CDR3 protein is CASSLSATGVGYTF. CDR3 coding DNA: TGTGCCAGCAGCTTAAGCGCTACGGGCGTCGGCTACACCTTC. The V gene is TRBV5-8, the J gene TRBJ1-2, with unresolved D. In germline, CDR1 is SGHTS, CDR2 YDEGEE. The CDR3 is made up of 14 amino acids. The V gene lost 2 bases and the J gene lost 8 bases, with 16 bases spanning the gap.